The 28 T cell receptor beta chains listed next were all sequenced from one sample in a study of regulatory T cells in long-lasting Graves disease. Relying on iRepertoire HTBI primers and Arm-PCR of CDR3 regions, the team built TCR beta libraries. TCRdb re-derived calls from the multiplex PCR reads in MiXCR, one entry per CDR3 protein. The sample contains 400,000 to 500,000 distinct CDR3 sequences, 21% of which appear only once. Time point reported: persistent/refractory GD, antithyroid drugs over 5 years with positive TRAb. Scientists built the TCR library using RNA that was extracted from PBMCs. Sequenced here: peripheral blood mononuclear cells (PBMCs), sampled when the disease was refractory, from a patient treated with antithyroid drugs. All receptors come from a female donor with Graves disease.

The chain employs TRBV28 and TRBJ2-3; the D gene is possibly TRBD2 (6 bases). The CDR3 loop spans 15 amino acids. Germline V gene lookup returns CDR1 MDHEN and CDR2 SYDVKM. V was cut by 7 bases and J by 3 bases, with 17 bases left in between. Here the CDR3 reads CASNMGGNRTDTQYF. In nucleotides, the CDR3 is TGTGCCAGCAATATGGGCGGGAATAGAACAGATACGCAGTATTTT.

This clonotype was recorded a few times. The chain employs TRBV2 and TRBJ2-3; TRBD1 matches at 9 bases. The V gene's germline CDR1 is SNHLY and CDR2 FYNNEI. The CDR3 runs to 16 residues. The ends lost 6 bases at V and 1 base at J; junction bases unmatched: 8. The CDR3 DNA reads as TGTGCCAGCAGCCCTTCGCGGACAGGGGGCACAGATACGCAGTATTTT. Amino acids: CASSPSRTGGTDTQYF.

The rearrangement links TRBV27 to TRBJ2-3; tentatively, D is TRBD1 (5 bases). The ends were cut back, 2 bases at V and 5 bases at J, with 11 bases in the middle. Germline V CDR1 and CDR2: MNHEY, SMNVEV (reference sequence). The CDR3 contains 14 residues. For the CDR3, the DNA is TGTGCCAGCAGTTTAGTGGCAGGGATAGATACGCAGTATTTT. Protein product: CASSLVAGIDTQYF.

The V call is TRBV14, the J call TRBJ1-2; 7 bases align to TRBD1. Per the germline V gene, CDR1 is SGHDN and CDR2 is FVKESK. The junction had 10 bases not matched to a gene; V was cut back by 0 bases and J by 6 bases. This CDR3 is 16 amino acids long. Here the CDR3 DNA reads TGTGCCAGCAGCCAAGATGGAAACAGGGGAAGTAATGGCTACACCTTC. Translating gives CASSQDGNRGSNGYTF. The full variable domain, in which reference TRBV14 and TRBJ1-2 provide the parts outside the CDR3, is EAGVTQFPSHSVIEKGQTVTLRCDPISGHDNLYWYRRVMGKEIKFLLHFVKESKQDESGMPNNRFLAERTGGTYSTLKVQPAELEDSGVYFCASSQDGNRGSNGYTFGSGTRLTVV.

This clonotype was counted ten times or more. V usage is TRBV28 and J usage is TRBJ2-7, with D possibly being TRBD1 or TRBD2 (5 bases each). There are 16 residues in the CDR3. Trimming took 5 bases from V and 2 from J, leaving 19 bases between them. CDR1 and CDR2 from the germline V gene are MDHEN and SYDVKM. CDR3 sequence: CASSIPPGPRTYEQYF. The CDR3 DNA follows: TGTGCCAGCAGTATACCACCGGGACCGAGAACCTACGAGCAGTACTTC.

This clonotype was found many times. V gene TRBV2 combines with J gene TRBJ2-1; 10 nucleotides align to TRBD1. V shed 5 bases, J shed 4 bases, and the junction held 5 bases outside the gene matches. This CDR3 region has 15 residues. The V gene's germline CDR1 is SNHLY and CDR2 FYNNEI. CDR3 bases: TGTGCCAGCAGTACTAGACAGGGGGCTTACAATGAGCAGTTCTTC. This translates into CASSTRQGAYNEQFF.

There are a few counts of this clonotype. This chain joins TRBV18 and TRBJ2-2, with 9 bases aligning to TRBD1. The V and J ends lost 4 bases and 3 bases, in that order; junction bases with no gene match: 6. This CDR3 spans 16 amino acids. CDR1 and CDR2 from the germline V gene are KGHSH and LQKENI. CDR3 sequence: CASSRRTGEDTGELFF. The DNA of the CDR3 is TGTGCCAGCTCACGTCGGACAGGGGAAGACACCGGGGAGCTGTTTTTT.

Concerning this clonotype itself: This likely stems from a read error, as it lies one base from a far larger clone. This chain uses TRBV12-3 or TRBV12-4 with TRBJ2-5; 8 positions match TRBD2. The trim removed 5 bases at V and 3 bases at J, leaving 2 bases unmatched. This CDR3 comprises 13 residues. In DNA, the CDR3 is TGTGCCAGCAGTGAGGGACTAGAAGAGACCCAGTACTTC. Protein product: CASSEGLEETQYF.

Only a few counts were recorded for this clonotype. The V and J genes are TRBV7-9 and TRBJ2-6, with no clear D. The V gene's germline CDR1 is SEHNR and CDR2 FQNEAQ (reference sequence). This CDR3 is 13 amino acids long. Deletions cut 8 bases from V and 3 bases from J, with 8 bases between. The CDR3 here is CASSANGANVLTF. The CDR3, as DNA: TGTGCCAGCTCCGCCAATGGGGCCAACGTCCTGACTTTC.

Ten or more counts support this clonotype. The chain couples TRBV30 to TRBJ1-1; a weak D match, TRBD1 (6 bases). Between the trimmed V and J ends, which lost 5 bases and 8 bases, there was a span of 12 bases. This CDR3 spans 11 amino acids. Germline assignment: CDR1 GTSNPN and CDR2 SVGIG (reference sequence). This chain's CDR3 is CAWAGGQEAFF. The CDR3 bases are TGTGCCTGGGCGGGAGGACAGGAAGCTTTCTTT.

The table lists this clonotype with many counts. The chain couples TRBV12-3 or TRBV12-4 to TRBJ2-7; D remains ambiguous. This CDR3 is built from 14 residues. The V and J ends lost 6 bases and 5 bases respectively, with 17 bases between them. This CDR3 is CASSLNTVQNEQYF. DNA of the CDR3: TGTGCCAGCAGCTTGAATACTGTCCAAAACGAGCAGTACTTC.

J is TRBJ2-2 and V is TRBV19; 13 bases are a match to TRBD2. V was clipped by 6 bases and J by 5 bases; unmatched bases: 9. From germline, CDR1 is LNHDA and CDR2 SQIVND (reference sequence). The CDR3 is 17 amino acids. This chain's CDR3 is CASRPRTSGRRTGELFF. In nucleotides, the CDR3 is TGTGCCAGTAGACCTAGGACTAGCGGGAGAAGAACCGGGGAGCTGTTTTTT.

DNA for the CDR3: TGCAGTGCAAAGACAGGGGACCGCGGGGAGCTGTTTTTT. It yields the protein CSAKTGDRGELFF. The chain is built from TRBV20-1 and TRBJ2-2; 8 nucleotides line up with TRBD1. The CDR3 loop spans 13 amino acids. Germline V gives CDR1 DFQATT, CDR2 SNEGSKA (reference sequence). The junction had 7 bases not matched to a gene; V was cut back by 6 bases and J by 7 bases.

This clonotype was recorded at least ten times. The genes are TRBV12-3 or TRBV12-4 and TRBJ1-5; D ambiguous. The CDR3 loop spans 15 amino acids. The germline V and J ends were trimmed by 3 bases and 0 bases, with 9 bases remaining between them. In DNA, the CDR3 is TGTGCCAGCAGTTTTATAGCCTATAGCAATCAGCCCCAGCATTTT. Amino acid sequence: CASSFIAYSNQPQHF.

This rearrangement joins TRBV28 to TRBJ2-3; TRBD1 agrees at 9 bases. The CDR3 totals 15 residues. Germline V gene lookup returns CDR1 MDHEN and CDR2 SYDVKM. V shed 6 bases and J 3 bases; nucleotides not matched to a gene: 7. This chain's CDR3 is CASRGQGRLTDTQYF. In DNA form, the CDR3 reads TGTGCCAGCAGAGGACAGGGGAGGTTGACAGATACGCAGTATTTT.

V and J are TRBV25-1 and TRBJ2-7; no reliable D call. CDR1 MGHDK and CDR2 SYGVNS come from the germline V gene. The V gene lost 4 bases and the J gene lost 2 bases, with 12 bases spanning the gap. This CDR3 spans 14 amino acids. This chain's CDR3 is CASSAPGQTYEQYF. CDR3 in DNA: TGTGCCAGCAGTGCCCCGGGTCAGACCTACGAGCAGTACTTC.

This clonotype was recorded a few times. The chain employs TRBV20-1 and TRBJ2-5; TRBD2 matches 9 bases. Trimming removed 1 base from V and 4 bases from J; junction bases left unmatched: 7. The V gene's germline CDR1 is DFQATT and CDR2 SNEGSKA (reference sequence). This CDR3 has 15 residues. CDR3 in DNA: TGCAGTGCTAGAGGGACCGGGACTAGCCCAGAGACCCAGTACTTC. It is translated as CSARGTGTSPETQYF.

This clonotype was counted many times. The chain combines TRBV28 with TRBJ1-5; maybe TRBD1 (6 bases). The CDR3 covers 14 residues. CDR1 and CDR2 (germline): MDHEN, SYDVKM. V dropped 7 bases and J dropped 2 bases, with 12 bases sitting between them. The CDR3 spells CASTRTAGNQPQHF. The CDR3 DNA sequence: TGTGCCAGCACCCGGACAGCGGGCAATCAGCCCCAGCATTTT. Complete variable domain (other parts from reference TRBV28 and TRBJ1-5): DVKVTQSSRYLVKRTGEKVFLECVQDMDHENMFWYRQDPGLGLRLIYFSYDVKMKEKGDIPEGYSVSREKKERFSLILESASTNQTSMYLCASTRTAGNQPQHFGDGTRLSIL.

The rearrangement uses TRBV5-1 and TRBJ2-2; 9 nucleotides match TRBD1. CDR3 length equals 16 residues. Germline values: CDR1 SGHRS, CDR2 YFSETQ. V trimming: 7 bases; J trimming: 6 bases; junction bases outside the gene matches: 13. CDR3 loop: CASGPTGQGSAGELFF. In DNA, the CDR3 is TGCGCCAGCGGACCAACGGGACAGGGTTCTGCCGGGGAGCTGTTTTTT.

V gene TRBV20-1 combines with J gene TRBJ2-2, with 7 positions matching TRBD1. V lost 6 bases, J lost 5 bases, and 6 bases stayed unmatched. Germline CDR1 is DFQATT and CDR2 is SNEGSKA (reference sequence). This CDR3 has 13 residues. Here the CDR3 DNA reads TGCAGTGCGCCGGGACAGTTAACCGGGGAGCTGTTTTTT. Translated: CSAPGQLTGELFF.

This clonotype was observed at least ten times. The chain is built from TRBV2 and TRBJ1-5; D is uncertain. The V end lost 6 bases, the J end lost 8 bases, and 14 bases lay between the germline ends. The germline gives CDR1 SNHLY, CDR2 FYNNEI. The CDR3 runs to 13 residues. The CDR3 region has the DNA TGTGCCAGCAGACCTTATGGACGGGAGCCCCAGCATTTT. It yields the protein CASRPYGREPQHF. Variable domain in full (rest from reference TRBV2 and TRBJ1-5): EPEVTQTPSHQVTQMGQEVILRCVPISNHLYFYWYRQILGQKVEFLVSFYNNEISEKSEIFDDQFSVERPDGSNFTLKIRSTKLEDSAMYFCASRPYGREPQHFGDGTRLSIL.

This clonotype was found many times. The chain uses TRBV28 and TRBJ2-5; D is perhaps TRBD1 or TRBD2 (5 bases each). The CDR3 sequence is 14 residues long. V shed 7 bases and J shed 2 bases, with 14 bases lying between them. CDR1 is MDHEN, CDR2 SYDVKM, per germline. The CDR3, as DNA: TGTGCCAGCACACTAGTGGGGGAACAAGAGACCCAGTACTTC. Its translation: CASTLVGEQETQYF.

This clonotype was recorded a few times. The chain combines TRBV9 with TRBJ2-5; D is unclear. CDR3 length equals 13 residues. V lost 4 bases to trimming and J lost 1 base, with 8 bases between them. In germline, CDR1 is SGDLS, CDR2 YYNGEE. CDR3 loop: CASSPFGQETQYF. Here the CDR3 DNA reads TGTGCCAGCAGCCCTTTTGGCCAAGAGACCCAGTACTTC.

The rearrangement joins TRBV25-1 to TRBJ2-5; 13 bases fit TRBD2. The CDR3 spans 17 residues. V gave up 4 bases and J gave up 2 bases; unmatched junction bases: 7. CDR1 and CDR2 (germline): MGHDK, SYGVNS. The CDR3, as DNA: TGTGCCAGCAGTGTGGAGTGGACTAGCGGGGGACAAGAGACCCAGTACTTC. Amino acids: CASSVEWTSGGQETQYF.

In this sample, this clonotype turned up a few times. The CDR3 nucleotides are TGTGCCAGCAGTTACTTTAGCGGAGAGCAGTTCTTC. Amino acid sequence: CASSYFSGEQFF. The chain carries TRBV6-2 or TRBV6-3 and TRBJ2-1; D might be TRBD2 (6 bases). V was cut by 1 base and J by 10 bases, with 8 bases left in between. This CDR3 has 12 amino acids. Germline assignment: CDR1 MNHEY and CDR2 SVGEGT.

As regards this clonotype: A much larger clone lies one base from this, so it may be a read error. The rearrangement joins TRBV28 to TRBJ2-2; 8 nucleotides match TRBD2. The CDR3 runs 16 residues. Germline loops: CDR1 MDHEN, CDR2 SYDVKM. The CDR3 is CASSSDGRGRAGELVF. DNA of the CDR3: TGTGCCAGCAGTTCCGACGGGAGGGGCAGGGCCGGGGAGCTGGTTTTT. Combining the CDR3 with reference TRBV28 and TRBJ2-2 gives the whole variable domain DVKVTQSSRYLVKRTGEKVFLECVQDMDHENMFWYRQDPGLGLRLIYFSYDVKMKEKGDIPEGYSVSREKKERFSLILESASTNQTSMYLCASSSDGRGRAGELVFGEGSRLTVL.

This chain uses TRBV6-1 with TRBJ1-6; 8 nucleotides agree with TRBD1. There are 17 residues in the CDR3. V was pared by 5 bases and J by 14 bases, with 20 bases of the junction left unmatched. From germline, CDR1 is MNHNS and CDR2 SASEGT. For the CDR3, the DNA is TGTGCCAGCAGTAAACTACGCCCCGACAGGGGCGTGGAGACCCTCCACTTT. Protein sequence: CASSKLRPDRGVETLHF.

This clonotype was observed a single time. This rearrangement joins TRBV9 to TRBJ2-7; 7 bases match TRBD1. The V and J ends lost 0 bases and 5 bases, in that order; junction bases with no gene match: 11. Germline V lookup: CDR1 SGDLS, CDR2 YYNGEE. The length of the CDR3 is 16 residues. The CDR3 region has the DNA TGTGCCAGCAGCGTAGGTGTCACAGGGGTTCGGGACGAGCAGTACTTC. Amino acid sequence: CASSVGVTGVRDEQYF.